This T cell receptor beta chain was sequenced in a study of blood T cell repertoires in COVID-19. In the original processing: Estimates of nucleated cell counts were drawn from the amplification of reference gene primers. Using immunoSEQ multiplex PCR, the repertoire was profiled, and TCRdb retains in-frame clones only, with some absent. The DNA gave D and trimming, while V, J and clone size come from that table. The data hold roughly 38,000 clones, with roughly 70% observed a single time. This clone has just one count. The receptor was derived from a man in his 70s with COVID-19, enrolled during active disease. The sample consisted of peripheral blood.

In DNA form, the CDR3 reads TGTGCCAGCTCACCCGACAGTTCCATGAACACTGAAGCTTTCTTT. This sequence encodes CASSPDSSMNTEAFF. The chain links TRBV18 to TRBJ1-1; D is possibly TRBD1 (5 bases). The CDR3 totals 15 residues. Germline loops: CDR1 KGHSH, CDR2 LQKENI. The ends were cut back, 3 bases at V and 0 bases at J, with 11 bases in the middle.